The clone carrying this T cell receptor beta chain was counted once. Its antigen is as yet unknown. Using immunoSEQ multiplex PCR, the repertoire was profiled, and TCRdb retains in-frame clones only, with some absent. Of roughly 150,000 clones listed, less than 90% are singletons. This specimen comes from a study of cytomegalovirus exposure and HLA in healthy donors. The overall study: The 100 to 150 validation repertoires used the same platform as the 666 first-cohort repertoires, a later analysis reported.

The CDR3 consists of 19 residues. The V end lost 7 bases, the J end lost 9 bases, and 31 bases lay between the germline ends. The germline V gene encodes CDR1 LNHDA and CDR2 SQIVND (reference sequence). Study observations and caveats: The tendency of first-cohort TCR clusters to co-occur in the roughly 110 validation repertoires was identified by a subsequent analysis. The study listed some 160 cytomegalovirus-associated TCR beta chains.

The rearrangement links TRBV19 to TRBJ1-6; perhaps TRBD1 as D (5 bases). The clonotype was recovered from a woman under 30 in good health and CMV-seronegative. The sequenced material came from PBMCs. CDR3 loop: CASTLPPPRGSYHISPLHF. The CDR3 DNA reads TGTGCCAGTACCTTACCTCCCCCAAGGGGCAGTTATCATATTTCACCCCTCCACTTT.